The next 23 T cell receptor beta chains were all read from a single sample in a study of blood T cell repertoires in COVID-19. TCRdb's table, derived via immunoSEQ multiplex PCR, lists solely in-frame clones and lacks some. Of approximately 250,000 clones in the sample, 70% to 90% are singletons; the top ten hold about 4%. Sequences were obtained from PBMCs or T cells enriched from blood (not recorded which). All receptors derive from a woman in her 30s with acute COVID-19.

The chain links TRBV2 to TRBJ1-2; tentatively, D is TRBD1 (6 bases). CDR1 is SNHLY, CDR2 FYNNEI, per germline. The V gene lost 3 bases and the J gene lost 5 bases, with 7 bases spanning the gap. The CDR3 is made up of 12 amino acids. The CDR3 DNA reads TGTGCCAGCAGTGAGGGGGCATATGGCTACACCTTC. Translation gives CASSEGAYGYTF.

The chain carries TRBV5-5 and TRBJ1-1, with 8 bases aligning to TRBD1. V dropped 4 bases and J dropped 8; count of bases not matched to a gene: 10. The V gene's germline CDR1 is SGHKS and CDR2 YYEKEE (reference sequence). The CDR3 is made up of 14 amino acids. CDR3 sequence: CASSPEQGGREAFF. The CDR3 bases are TGTGCCAGCAGCCCCGAACAGGGGGGTCGAGAAGCTTTCTTT.

The CDR3 DNA reads as TGTGCCAGCAGCGTAGTGGGCAGTACCTACAATGAGCAGTTCTTC. Amino acids: CASSVVGSTYNEQFF. V usage is TRBV9 and J usage is TRBJ2-1; D is uncertain. The germline V and J ends were trimmed by 0 bases and 2 bases, with 9 bases remaining between them. Per the germline V gene, CDR1 is SGDLS and CDR2 is YYNGEE. The CDR3 length is 15 residues.

This sequence joins TRBV7-2 and TRBJ2-3, with a weak D call TRBD2 (6 bases). Deletions cut 0 bases from V and 4 bases from J, with 8 bases between. The CDR3 length is 14 residues. The germline V gene has CDR1 SGHTA and CDR2 FQGNSA. The CDR3: CASSLARGPDTQYF. DNA of the CDR3: TGTGCCAGCAGCTTAGCGCGGGGACCAGATACGCAGTATTTT.

Turning to this clone: The sample has other DNA sequences that encode this CDR3 too. The chain has TRBV7-3 and TRBJ1-2; 7 bases line up with TRBD1. Germline assignment: CDR1 SGHTA and CDR2 FQGTGA. The CDR3 consists of 13 residues. Trimming at V came to 5 bases and at J to 3 bases, leaving 3 bases not matched to a gene. The CDR3 loop is CASSPQGDYGYTF. The DNA of the CDR3 is TGTGCCAGCAGCCCCCAGGGGGACTATGGCTACACCTTC.

The chain couples TRBV7-3 to TRBJ2-2, with unresolved D. The CDR3 extends over 15 amino acids. V was shortened by 2 bases and J by 2 bases, with 9 bases between the two germline ends. The germline CDR1 and CDR2 sequences are SGHTA and FQGTGA. Here the CDR3 DNA reads TGTGCCAGCAGCTTACAGGCAGCTAACACCGGGGAGCTGTTTTTT. Translation gives CASSLQAANTGELFF. The complete variable domain, with remaining parts taken from reference TRBV7-3 and TRBJ2-2, reads GAGVSQTPSNKVTEKGKYVELRCDPISGHTALYWYRQSLGQGPEFLIYFQGTGAADDSGLPNDRFFAVRPEGSVSTLKIQRTERGDSAVYLCASSLQAANTGELFFGEGSRLTVL.

The J gene is TRBJ1-1, the V gene TRBV6-5, with TRBD1 matching 7 bases. From germline, CDR1 is MNHEY and CDR2 SVGAGI. CDR3 length equals 12 residues. V shed 6 bases, J shed 8 bases, and the junction held 6 bases outside the gene matches. The CDR3 DNA is TGTGCCAGCAGCCCCGCGACAGGGGAAGCTTTCTTT. Encoded protein: CASSPATGEAFF.

The rearrangement joins TRBV28 to TRBJ1-1; D possibly corresponds to TRBD1 (5 bases). Germline assignment: CDR1 MDHEN and CDR2 SYDVKM. The CDR3 runs 14 residues. V was shortened by 3 bases and J by 2 bases, with 10 bases between the two germline ends. The CDR3 DNA reads TGTGCCAGCAGTTTGCGGGGGGTAAACACTGAAGCTTTCTTT. As protein: CASSLRGVNTEAFF.

This clone was found once. This chain connects TRBV25-1 to TRBJ2-7; D call uncertain. CDR3 size: 18 residues. Looked up from germline, CDR1 is MGHDK and CDR2 is SYGVNS. V lost 3 bases and J lost 4, with 25 bases in between. The CDR3: CASSDPESGRRPTYEQYF. In DNA form, the CDR3 reads TGTGCCAGCAGTGACCCAGAATCGGGTCGTCGACCAACTTACGAGCAGTACTTC.

The chain has TRBV4-1 and TRBJ2-7; tentatively, D is TRBD2 (7 bases). CDR1 is MGHRA, CDR2 YSYEKL, per germline. V dropped 1 base and J dropped 1 base, with 17 bases sitting between them. The CDR3 contains 17 residues. Here the CDR3 reads CASSQAGGQGWSYEQYF. CDR3 coding DNA: TGCGCCAGCAGCCAAGCGGGGGGTCAGGGGTGGTCCTACGAGCAGTACTTC.

The V call is TRBV27, the J call TRBJ1-5; a weak D match, TRBD1 (5 bases). Germline CDR1 and CDR2: MNHEY and SMNVEV (reference sequence). The V end lost 5 bases, the J end lost 2 bases, and 13 bases lay between the germline ends. This CDR3 is built from 15 residues. The CDR3 DNA reads TGTGCCAGCAGTCTATTACAGGACCGCAATCAGCCCCAGCATTTT. Translated, it gives CASSLLQDRNQPQHF.

The chain joins TRBV2 to TRBJ2-4, with TRBD1 identical over 7 bases. The CDR3 runs to 15 residues. Germline V CDR1 and CDR2: SNHLY, FYNNEI. Trimming took 1 base from V and 6 from J; bases not matched to a gene: 6. The CDR3 loop reads CASSEDRGNSNIQYF. Written as DNA, the CDR3 is TGTGCCAGCAGTGAAGACAGGGGCAATTCAAACATTCAGTACTTC.

The chain links TRBV5-5 to TRBJ1-2; D call uncertain. V lost 0 bases and J 0 bases, leaving 12 bases between the germline ends. CDR1 and CDR2 (germline): SGHKS, YYEKEE (reference sequence). This CDR3 region has 16 residues. The DNA of the CDR3 is TGTGCCAGCAGCTTGGGGACGGGGAACGCTAACTATGGCTACACCTTC. Amino acids: CASSLGTGNANYGYTF.

This clone was observed a single time. This chain links TRBV28 with TRBJ2-3; a weak D match, TRBD1 (8 bases). There are 15 residues in the CDR3. Germline V gene data show CDR1 as MDHEN and CDR2 as SYDVKM. Trimming removed 5 bases at V and 2 bases at J, with 14 bases between. The CDR3 spells CASSKQGGITDTQYF. The DNA for the CDR3 is TGTGCCAGCAGTAAACAGGGGGGGATCACAGATACGCAGTATTTT.

With regard to this clone: The sample carries other DNA sequences with the same CDR3. CDR3 in amino acids: CASSQEASGSTDTQYF. In DNA, the CDR3 is TGCGCCAGCAGCCAAGAAGCCAGCGGGAGTACAGATACGCAGTATTTT. The chain uses TRBV4-1 and TRBJ2-3; 8 bases are a match to TRBD2. V gave up 0 bases and J gave up 3 bases; unmatched junction bases: 5. Germline lookup yields CDR1 MGHRA and CDR2 YSYEKL. This CDR3 contains 16 residues.

The chain employs TRBV9 and TRBJ2-2; possible D gene TRBD1, 5 bases. Germline V gene sequence: CDR1 SGDLS, CDR2 YYNGEE. Trimming removed 4 bases at V and 1 base at J, with 11 bases between. CDR3 length: 15 residues. In DNA form, the CDR3 reads TGTGCCAGCAGCCCCGGACATGTGAACACCGGGGAGCTGTTTTTT. Translated, it gives CASSPGHVNTGELFF.

This clone was counted once. The chain combines TRBV5-1 with TRBJ2-6, with D possibly matching TRBD2 (5 bases). V lost 3 bases and J 0 bases, leaving 13 bases between the germline ends. There are 17 residues in the CDR3. Germline CDR1 is SGHRS and CDR2 is YFSETQ. CDR3 nucleotide sequence: TGCGCCAGCAGCTCAATGACGGGAACCTCTGGGGCCAACGTCCTGACTTTC. Its protein product is CASSSMTGTSGANVLTF.

The CDR3 nucleotides are TGTGCCAGCAGCTTGGCTGGGGGGGGCAGTCAGCCCCAGCATTTT. Translated: CASSLAGGGSQPQHF. V usage is TRBV7-2 and J usage is TRBJ1-5, with D possibly being TRBD1 (6 bases). This CDR3 has 15 residues. Germline CDR1 reads SGHTA; CDR2 reads FQGNSA. V lost 3 bases and J lost 6, with 15 bases in between.

This sequence joins TRBV6-5 and TRBJ1-2; D unresolved. The V gene's germline CDR1 is MNHEY and CDR2 SVGAGI. Trimming removed 3 bases at V and 1 base at J, with 6 bases between. The CDR3 totals 13 residues. This chain's CDR3 is CASSYGLNYGYTF. CDR3 sequence (DNA): TGTGCCAGCAGTTATGGCCTTAACTATGGCTACACCTTC.

The rearrangement links TRBV14 to TRBJ2-1; 7 bases match TRBD2. CDR3 length: 12 residues. Per germline, CDR1 SGHDN and CDR2 FVKESK. Trimming took 10 bases from V and 6 from J; bases not matched to a gene: 6. The CDR3 bases are TGTGCCACGGGGGGAAGTGGCAATGAGCAGTTCTTC. Translated: CATGGSGNEQFF.

This chain uses TRBV9 with TRBJ2-5; possibly TRBD2 for D (6 bases). CDR1 SGDLS and CDR2 YYNGEE come from the germline V gene. The length of the CDR3 is 15 residues. The V and J ends lost 0 bases and 5 bases respectively, with 14 bases between them. The chain's CDR3 is CASSVANGGGETQYF. In nucleotides, the CDR3 is TGTGCCAGCAGCGTAGCAAACGGGGGTGGGGAGACCCAGTACTTC.

The DNA of the CDR3 is TGTGCCAGCAGCTTAGGAAGACTAGCGGGAGACCTCTACAATGAGCAGTTCTTC. Its translation is CASSLGRLAGDLYNEQFF. The chain has TRBV7-2 and TRBJ2-1; 12 positions match TRBD2. The CDR3 is 18 residues long. From germline, CDR1 is SGHTA and CDR2 FQGNSA. The V gene end was trimmed by 1 base and the J gene end by 3 bases; junction bases not matched to a gene: 7.

This chain joins TRBV7-3 and TRBJ2-1; D might be TRBD2 (6 bases). The V gene lost 2 bases and the J gene lost 8 bases, with 25 bases spanning the gap. This CDR3 region has 18 residues. Germline CDR1 and CDR2: SGHTA and FQGTGA. This CDR3 reads CASSLSPPTSDRFDEQFF. DNA for the CDR3: TGTGCCAGCAGCTTATCTCCCCCGACTAGTGATCGCTTCGATGAGCAGTTCTTC.